These 32 T cell receptor beta chains share one sample of origin, sequenced in a study of CD8 T cells in ankylosing spondylitis. TCRdb reprocessed the 5' RACE reads via MiXCR and lists one record per CDR3 protein. This table holds 200,000 to 250,000 distinct CDR3 sequences, less than 9.5% found once. Source material: blood, either unsorted or a sorted T cell fraction (not recorded which). These receptor sequences come from a female donor with ankylosing spondylitis or in good health (not recorded which).

This clonotype was seen more than once but under ten times. The rearrangement links TRBV9 to TRBJ2-3; 9 bases fit TRBD2. Unmatched junction bases numbered 6, after V lost 3 bases and J lost 4 bases. CDR1 is SGDLS and CDR2 is YYNGEE in the germline V gene. The length of the CDR3 is 15 residues. The CDR3 sequence is CASSDSGRPPDTQYF. In DNA, the CDR3 is TGTGCCAGCAGCGATAGCGGGAGACCCCCAGATACGCAGTATTTT.

This clonotype appeared many times. The chain combines TRBV10-3 with TRBJ2-7; 8 bases map to TRBD1. CDR3 size: 16 residues. With V trimmed by 6 bases and J by 2 bases, 12 bases remained unmatched. CDR1 and CDR2 (germline): ENHRY, SYGVKD. The DNA for the CDR3 is TGTGCCATCAGCCAGGGGGCCGTGGAAGCCGCCTACGAGCAGTACTTC. Amino acid sequence: CAISQGAVEAAYEQYF.

This clonotype was counted many times. A single base separates this from a much larger clone, so it may be a read error. The genes are TRBV24-1 and TRBJ2-5, with D perhaps matching TRBD2 (5 bases). With 9 bases removed from V and 4 bases from J, the gap between germline ends came to 8 bases. The CDR3 runs to 11 residues. Germline-derived CDR1 and CDR2 are KGHDR and SFDVKD. The DNA of the CDR3 is TGTGCCACCGGAGAGGGAGAGACCCAGTACTTC. This codes for CATGEGETQYF.

This clonotype has a count of ten or more. The V and J genes are TRBV27 and TRBJ2-2; either TRBD1 or TRBD2 may supply D (5 bases each). CDR3 length: 17 amino acids. From germline, CDR1 is MNHEY and CDR2 SMNVEV (reference sequence). Trimming removed 5 bases at V and 3 bases at J, with 19 bases between. CDR3: CASSRSRVVGDTGELFF. CDR3 DNA: TGTGCCAGCAGTCGCAGCAGGGTTGTGGGGGACACCGGGGAGCTGTTTTTT.

This clonotype was counted many times. The chain recombines TRBV5-1 with TRBJ1-1; D unresolved. Looked up from germline, CDR1 is SGHRS and CDR2 is YFSETQ. The V end lost 0 bases, the J end lost 7 bases, and 7 bases lay between the germline ends. This CDR3 contains 12 residues. CDR3 DNA: TGCGCCAGCAGCTTGGACCGGGGTGAAGCTTTCTTT. It specifies CASSLDRGEAFF.

This clonotype was picked up many times. This rearrangement joins TRBV4-3 to TRBJ2-7; 11 bases map to TRBD2. After removal of 1 base from V and 3 bases from J, the junction contained 2 bases not matched to a gene. The CDR3 length is 15 residues. CDR1 is LGHNA, CDR2 YSLEER, per germline. CDR3 in amino acids: CASSQATSGNYEQYF. CDR3 nucleotide sequence: TGCGCCAGCAGCCAAGCGACTAGCGGGAACTACGAGCAGTACTTC.

At least ten counts were recorded for this clonotype. The rearrangement joins TRBV20-1 to TRBJ2-2, with D possibly TRBD2 on 6 matching bases. Germline V gene data show CDR1 as DFQATT and CDR2 as SNEGSKA (reference sequence). V shed 3 bases and J shed 7 bases, with 15 bases lying between them. The CDR3 spans 14 residues. The CDR3, as DNA: TGCAGTGCTAGTCCGATGCGGGGAGGCGGGGAGCTGTTTTTT. Its translation is CSASPMRGGGELFF.

This clonotype was found many times. The chain carries TRBV6-1 and TRBJ1-2; D gene ambiguous. Trimming stripped 6 bases from V and 3 bases from J, with 11 bases between. The CDR3 has 13 amino acids. The V gene's germline CDR1 is MNHNS and CDR2 SASEGT. The CDR3: CASSENGDYGYTF. CDR3 DNA: TGTGCCAGCAGCGAGAACGGTGACTATGGCTACACCTTC.

This clonotype was detected ten times or more. The chain employs TRBV3-1 and TRBJ2-1, with TRBD2 matching 13 bases. The ends lost 4 bases at V and 7 bases at J; junction bases unmatched: 7. This CDR3 comprises 16 residues. Germline lookup yields CDR1 LGHDT and CDR2 YNNKEL (reference sequence). The CDR3, as DNA: TGTGCCAGCAGCCTCCCCACTAGCGGGAGGGTGAATGAGCAGTTCTTC. Translated, it gives CASSLPTSGRVNEQFF.

The sample holds many counts of this clonotype. V gene TRBV19 combines with J gene TRBJ1-4; maybe TRBD1 (6 bases). The CDR3 is made up of 14 amino acids. The germline gives CDR1 LNHDA, CDR2 SQIVND (reference sequence). V was trimmed by 4 bases and J by 7 bases, leaving 13 bases between them. The CDR3 coding sequence is TGTGCCAGTAGTACCAGGGGAAGCGGTGAAAAACTGTTTTTT. Residues: CASSTRGSGEKLFF.

This clonotype has ten or more counts. The chain combines TRBV6-2 or TRBV6-3 with TRBJ2-5; no firm D call. The CDR3 is made up of 13 amino acids. The V gene lost 8 bases and the J gene lost 5 bases, with 15 bases spanning the gap. Germline CDR1 MNHEY, CDR2 SVGEGT. The CDR3 bases are TGTGCCAGCTCGTTTGCGGTGATGGAGACCCAGTACTTC. Its translation is CASSFAVMETQYF.

This clonotype was counted ten times or more. The V gene is TRBV5-1, the J gene TRBJ1-1, with 7 bases aligning to TRBD1. With 5 bases clipped from V and 1 base from J, the junction kept 5 bases outside the gene matches. This CDR3 spans 14 amino acids. Germline V gene lookup returns CDR1 SGHRS and CDR2 YFSETQ. CDR3 amino acids: CASREPGGNTEAFF. The CDR3 coding sequence is TGCGCCAGCAGAGAGCCAGGGGGGAACACTGAAGCTTTCTTT.

This clonotype was counted many times. This chain links TRBV12-3 or TRBV12-4 with TRBJ2-1; 11 bases line up with TRBD2. The CDR3 is 16 amino acids. Trimming at V came to 3 bases and at J to 4 bases, leaving 5 bases not matched to a gene. In DNA form, the CDR3 reads TGTGCCAGCAGTTTGTATACTAGCGGGAGTTACAATGAGCAGTTCTTC. It codes for CASSLYTSGSYNEQFF.

This clonotype was seen ten or more times. V usage is TRBV4-3 and J usage is TRBJ2-7; 7 positions match TRBD2. Germline V gene data show CDR1 as LGHNA and CDR2 as YSLEER. The CDR3 contains 18 residues. J lost 2 bases, V lost 4 bases, and 17 bases had no gene match. The CDR3: CASSLSLSGRETPYEQYF. As DNA, the CDR3 is TGCGCCAGCAGCCTCTCCCTCTCGGGGCGGGAGACCCCCTACGAGCAGTACTTC.

This clonotype occurred once. A clone one base away is much larger, so this may be a read error. The chain has TRBV15 and TRBJ2-1; D remains unclear. CDR3 length: 14 amino acids. CDR1 and CDR2 (germline): LNHNV, YYDKDF (reference sequence). The CDR3 coding sequence is TGTGCCACCAGCTTCCAGCCCCCCAGAAATGAGCAGCTCTTC. Its protein is CATSFQPPRNEQLF. Supplemented by reference TRBV15 and TRBJ2-1, the full variable domain reads DAMVIQNPRYQVTQFGKPVTLSCSQTLNHNVMYWYQQKSSQAPKLLFHYYDKDFNNEADTPDNFQSRRPNTSFCFLDIRSPGLGDTAMYLCATSFQPPRNEQLFGPGTRLTVL.

In regard to this clonotype: One junction end does not reproduce the germline sequence, and a read error may be involved. V usage is TRBV15 and J usage is TRBJ1-4, with 11 positions matching TRBD1. Germline values: CDR1 LNHNV, CDR2 YYDKDF (reference sequence). CDR3 length: 12 residues. The CDR3: CVTSRLKGQGVF. In DNA, the CDR3 is TGCGTCACCAGCAGGCTCAAGGGACAGGGGGTTTTT.

This clonotype was found many times. V and J are TRBV7-2 and TRBJ2-7, with D uncertain. This CDR3 spans 13 amino acids. Germline V gene sequence: CDR1 SGHTA, CDR2 FQGNSA. Trimming removed 5 bases at V and 3 bases at J, with 11 bases between. CDR3 DNA sequence: TGTGCCAGCAGCGTGACGCAGAGCTACGAGCAGTACTTC. It codes for CASSVTQSYEQYF.

The chain has TRBV30 and TRBJ2-2, with D tentatively TRBD2 (6 bases). Germline-derived CDR1 and CDR2 are GTSNPN and SVGIG (reference sequence). This CDR3 region has 15 residues. V was shortened by 5 bases and J by 7 bases, with 20 bases between the two germline ends. CDR3 amino acids: CAWHATGVGSGELFF. The CDR3 DNA reads TGTGCCTGGCACGCAACGGGAGTCGGTAGCGGGGAGCTGTTTTTT.

This clonotype showed up just a few times. V and J are TRBV20-1 and TRBJ2-1, with 9 bases matching TRBD2. Germline trimming cut 0 bases from V and 9 bases from J; bases unmatched to any gene: 6. This CDR3 is built from 14 residues. The germline V gene encodes CDR1 DFQATT and CDR2 SNEGSKA (reference sequence). As DNA, the CDR3 is TGCAGTGCTAGAGATCTGAGCGGGAGGTTTGAGCAGTTCTTC. Its translation: CSARDLSGRFEQFF.

This clonotype has a count of ten or more. The chain couples TRBV13 to TRBJ1-5; D gene uncertain. Looked up from germline, CDR1 is PRHDT and CDR2 is FYEKMQ (reference sequence). The V end lost 0 bases, the J end lost 2 bases, and 8 bases lay between the germline ends. The CDR3 contains 15 residues. The CDR3 loop reads CASSLGPTGNQPQHF. CDR3 bases: TGTGCCAGCAGCTTAGGACCAACGGGCAATCAGCCCCAGCATTTT.

This clonotype was detected ten times or more. The V gene is TRBV28, the J gene TRBJ1-1; D not resolved. The CDR3 spans 15 residues. The ends were cut back, 8 bases at V and 1 base at J, with 17 bases in the middle. Germline CDR1 reads MDHEN; CDR2 reads SYDVKM. CDR3 amino acids: CASRSIMNPNTEAFF. Written as DNA, the CDR3 is TGTGCCAGCCGTTCCATTATGAATCCGAACACTGAAGCTTTCTTT.

This clonotype was counted at least ten times. The chain combines TRBV12-3 or TRBV12-4 with TRBJ1-4; D might be TRBD1 (6 bases). V dropped 5 bases and J dropped 8 bases, with 15 bases sitting between them. This CDR3 is 14 amino acids long. The chain's CDR3 is CASSTGQSREKLFF. DNA of the CDR3: TGTGCCAGCAGTACCGGACAGAGCAGGGAAAAACTGTTTTTT.

This clonotype was counted many times. The chain is built from TRBV18 and TRBJ2-3, with 7 nucleotides matching TRBD1. Losses at the gene ends were 1 base for V and 2 bases for J; bases not matched to a gene: 6. CDR1 KGHSH and CDR2 LQKENI come from the germline V gene. The CDR3 covers 16 residues. CDR3 region: CASSPRTGGITDTQYF. CDR3 nucleotide sequence: TGTGCCAGCTCACCACGGACAGGCGGAATCACAGATACGCAGTATTTT.

In this sample, this clonotype turned up many times. J is TRBJ2-1 and V is TRBV7-8; perhaps TRBD2 as D (5 bases). Germline values: CDR1 SGHVS, CDR2 FQNEAQ. The V and J ends lost 5 bases and 4 bases respectively, with 15 bases between them. CDR3 length: 15 residues. The CDR3 spells CASSRGRVRYNEQFF. As DNA, the CDR3 is TGTGCCAGCAGCCGAGGGCGGGTTCGTTACAATGAGCAGTTCTTC.

The chain uses TRBV5-1 and TRBJ2-7; D is perhaps TRBD1 (7 bases). From germline, CDR1 is SGHRS and CDR2 YFSETQ. V shed 6 bases and J shed 0 bases, with 19 bases lying between them. The CDR3 length is 16 residues. The CDR3 region is CASTPRAGQHSYEQYF. The CDR3 region has the DNA TGCGCCAGCACCCCGCGGGCGGGACAGCACTCCTACGAGCAGTACTTC.

This clonotype turned up a few times. The chain uses TRBV7-9 and TRBJ2-5; unclear D gene. The CDR3 spans 13 residues. V was cut by 4 bases and J by 10 bases, with 16 bases left in between. Germline CDR1 SEHNR, CDR2 FQNEAQ (reference sequence). CDR3 residues: CASSSSSLLDQYF. The CDR3 DNA reads TGTGCCAGCAGCTCGTCGTCTCTGTTGGACCAGTACTTC.

This clonotype was seen many times. This chain uses TRBV5-6 with TRBJ2-7; 10 nucleotides align to TRBD1. Losses at the gene ends were 3 bases for V and 3 bases for J; bases not matched to a gene: 3. The CDR3 contains 14 residues. Germline CDR1 and CDR2: SGHDT and YYEEEE. In DNA, the CDR3 is TGTGCCAGCAGCTCGGGACAGGGGTTCTACGAGCAGTACTTC. Residues: CASSSGQGFYEQYF.

This clonotype was recorded many times. The chain links TRBV29-1 to TRBJ2-4; D is tentatively TRBD1 or TRBD2 (5 bases each). Germline V gives CDR1 SQVTM, CDR2 ANQGSEA. The CDR3 covers 14 residues. Deletions cut 6 bases from V and 0 bases from J, with 12 bases between. For the CDR3, the DNA is TGCAGCGTAGCTGGGACGGTAGCCAAAAACATTCAGTACTTC. Translated, it gives CSVAGTVAKNIQYF.

This clonotype was seen ten or more times. The rearrangement links TRBV28 to TRBJ1-5; unclear D gene. Trimming left V 3 bases short and J 2 bases short, with 17 bases between. The length of the CDR3 is 17 residues. Germline CDR1 is MDHEN and CDR2 is SYDVKM. The CDR3 sequence: CASSFHAPGPRNQPQHF. The CDR3 DNA reads TGTGCCAGCAGTTTCCACGCCCCGGGTCCCCGCAATCAGCCCCAGCATTTT.

The sample holds many counts of this clonotype. This chain connects TRBV18 to TRBJ1-1; D perhaps matches TRBD1 (6 bases). Between the trimmed V and J ends, which lost 3 bases and 0 bases, there was a span of 11 bases. The CDR3 length is 15 residues. The germline V gene encodes CDR1 KGHSH and CDR2 LQKENI. The CDR3 region has the DNA TGTGCCAGCTCACCTGAGCAGGGGCTGAACACTGAAGCTTTCTTT. It codes for CASSPEQGLNTEAFF.

The rearrangement joins TRBV7-2 to TRBJ1-2; 7 nucleotides line up with TRBD1. The germline gives CDR1 SGHTA, CDR2 FQGNSA. The CDR3 is 15 residues long. V lost 4 bases to trimming and J lost 3 bases; unmatched junction nucleotides: 8. The CDR3 coding sequence is TGTGCCAGCAGCTCTCAATCCGGGACAGACTATGGCTACACCTTC. It encodes CASSSQSGTDYGYTF. Combining the CDR3 with reference TRBV7-2 and TRBJ1-2 gives the whole variable domain GAGVSQSPSNKVTEKGKDVELRCDPISGHTALYWYRQSLGQGLEFLIYFQGNSAPDKSGLPSDRFSAERTGGSVSTLTIQRTQQEDSAVYLCASSSQSGTDYGYTFGSGTRLTVV.

In this sample, this clonotype turned up a few times. The rearrangement joins TRBV5-4 to TRBJ2-7; 8 positions match TRBD1. The germline CDR1 and CDR2 sequences are SGHNT and YYREEE (reference sequence). CDR3 length: 18 amino acids. Unmatched junction bases numbered 17, after V lost 3 bases and J lost 3 bases. The CDR3 is CASSSRRLGTGSYYEQYF. DNA of the CDR3: TGTGCCAGCAGCTCTAGAAGATTGGGGACAGGAAGCTACTACGAGCAGTACTTC.